The 28 T cell receptor beta chains presented below share a single source sample, sequenced in a study of vaccination effects on CD4 cells after COVID-19. The antigens these receptors bind are not known. The assay was immunoSEQ multiplex PCR, and TCRdb's table has in-frame clones only and misses some. The table shows under 75,000 clones, with 80% occurring only once. Antigen-specific CD4+ T cells expanded by the ViraFEST assay with viral peptide pools were then sequenced. Culture proceeded for approximately 9 days, and CD4+ T cells were then isolated. Nucleocapsid antibodies were negative in the vaccine recipients, who had never had SARS-CoV-2 infection. The specimen was CD4+ T cells from PBMCs cultured with SARS-CoV-2 spike peptides, collected before COVID-19 vaccination. The receptors come from a human donor who received a COVID-19 vaccine.

This chain links TRBV2 with TRBJ2-1, with 11 bases lining up with TRBD1. This CDR3 has 15 residues. Germline values: CDR1 SNHLY, CDR2 FYNNEI. V shed 6 bases, J shed 9 bases, and the junction held 10 bases outside the gene matches. The CDR3 bases are TGTGCCAGCAGCGCCGGGGGACAGGGGGGCATTGAGCAGTTCTTC. Translating gives CASSAGGQGGIEQFF. Complete variable domain (other parts from reference TRBV2 and TRBJ2-1): EPEVTQTPSHQVTQMGQEVILRCVPISNHLYFYWYRQILGQKVEFLVSFYNNEISEKSEIFDDQFSVERPDGSNFTLKIRSTKLEDSAMYFCASSAGGQGGIEQFFGPGTRLTVL.

V gene TRBV4-1 combines with J gene TRBJ2-5, with D perhaps TRBD2 (5 bases). The CDR3 length is 14 residues. V was cut by 6 bases and J by 7 bases, with 18 bases left in between. The V gene's germline CDR1 is MGHRA and CDR2 YSYEKL. The CDR3 sequence: CASSLRTGEGTQYF. The CDR3 region has the DNA TGCGCCAGCAGTCTAAGGACTGGCGAGGGGACCCAGTACTTC.

This rearrangement joins TRBV2 to TRBJ1-3; no definite D call. V lost 3 bases, J lost 0 bases, and 15 bases lay in between. The CDR3 length is 17 residues. Germline values: CDR1 SNHLY, CDR2 FYNNEI. As DNA, the CDR3 is TGTGCCAGCAGTGACTCCGGGCCTACAAACTCTGGAAACACCATATATTTT. It encodes CASSDSGPTNSGNTIYF.

The table lists this clone with a few counts. The J gene is TRBJ2-2, the V gene TRBV19, with D perhaps TRBD2 (5 bases). Per the germline V gene, CDR1 is LNHDA and CDR2 is SQIVND (reference sequence). The CDR3 extends over 14 amino acids. Trimming left V 10 bases short and J 3 bases short, with 15 bases between. In nucleotides, the CDR3 is TGTGCCACTAAACTCAGAGGGCACACCGGGGAGCTGTTTTTT. Encoded protein: CATKLRGHTGELFF. The whole variable domain, filled in from reference TRBV19 and TRBJ2-2, reads DGGITQSPKYLFRKEGQNVTLSCEQNLNHDAMYWYRQDPGQGLRLIYYSQIVNDFQKGDIAEGYSVSREKKESFPLTVTSAQKNPTAFYLCATKLRGHTGELFFGEGSRLTVL.

J is TRBJ1-4 and V is TRBV29-1; 9 bases line up with TRBD1. Germline loops: CDR1 SQVTM, CDR2 ANQGSEA. V shed 6 bases and J 8 bases; nucleotides not matched to a gene: 7. The CDR3 consists of 13 residues. In DNA form, the CDR3 reads TGCAGCGTGGGGGACAGGGTGGGGGAAAAACTGTTTTTT. Its translation: CSVGDRVGEKLFF. Using reference TRBV29-1 and TRBJ1-4 for the parts outside the CDR3, the full variable domain is SAVISQKPSRDICQRGTSLTIQCQVDSQVTMMFWYRQQPGQSLTLIATANQGSEATYESGFVIDKFPISRPNLTFSTLTVSNMSPEDSSIYLCSVGDRVGEKLFFGSGTQLSVL.

The chain recombines TRBV5-1 with TRBJ2-6; D is unclear. Germline-derived CDR1 and CDR2 are SGHRS and YFSETQ. V lost 0 bases and J 4 bases, leaving 8 bases between the germline ends. This CDR3 region has 15 residues. The CDR3 DNA sequence: TGCGCCAGCAGCTTGGACAGTTTAGGGGCCAACGTCCTGACTTTC. It translates to CASSLDSLGANVLTF.

The chain recombines TRBV19 with TRBJ2-3, with D maybe TRBD2 (6 bases). CDR1 and CDR2 (germline): LNHDA, SQIVND (reference sequence). There are 15 residues in the CDR3. Trimming pared 5 bases from V and 6 bases from J, leaving 18 bases between. CDR3 sequence (DNA): TGTGCCAGTAGTTCATGGACCGGGGGACTGGATACGCAGTATTTT. Translation: CASSSWTGGLDTQYF.

This CDR3 is CASSPIFDERYAKNIQYF. As DNA, the CDR3 is TGTGCCAGCAGCCCCATCTTCGACGAAAGGTACGCCAAAAACATTCAGTACTTC. The chain is built from TRBV3-1 (or the pseudogene TRBV3-2) and TRBJ2-4; the D is unclear. The germline V gene has CDR1 LGHDT and CDR2 YNNKEL (reference sequence). Trimming took off 4 bases at V and 1 base at J, with 20 bases between the two ends. The CDR3 loop spans 18 amino acids.

The rearrangement joins TRBV7-7 to TRBJ2-2, with TRBD1 matching over 8 bases. The CDR3 has 14 amino acids. The J segment lost 5 bases and the V segment lost 4 bases, leaving 3 bases of the junction unmatched. Germline CDR1 is SSHAT and CDR2 is FNYEAQ (reference sequence). DNA of the CDR3: TGTGCCAGCAGCTCGCGACAGGGGACCGGGGAGCTGTTTTTT. It codes for CASSSRQGTGELFF.

The chain links TRBV6-5 to TRBJ2-7; perhaps TRBD1 as D (5 bases). V lost 4 bases to trimming and J lost 0 bases, with 10 bases between them. Germline V gene lookup returns CDR1 MNHEY and CDR2 SVGAGI. This CDR3 region has 14 residues. Here the CDR3 reads CASSSTAHSYEQYV. The CDR3 nucleotides read TGTGCCAGCAGTTCGACAGCCCACTCCTACGAGCAGTACGTC.

The gene calls are TRBV6-1 and TRBJ2-7; no clear D gene. Germline V gives CDR1 MNHNS, CDR2 SASEGT. The CDR3 spans 16 residues. V was cut by 2 bases and J by 0 bases, with 14 bases left in between. DNA for the CDR3: TGTGCCAGCAGTGAACTATTTGGACGTAACTCCTACGAGCAGTACGTC. This translates into CASSELFGRNSYEQYV.

The chain recombines TRBV6-4 with TRBJ2-5; D gene ambiguous. The germline V and J ends were trimmed by 4 bases and 3 bases, with 9 bases remaining between them. The CDR3 extends over 13 amino acids. Germline values: CDR1 MRHNA, CDR2 SNTAGT. This chain's CDR3 is CASSAELEETQYF. The CDR3 DNA sequence: TGTGCCAGCAGTGCCGAGTTGGAAGAGACCCAGTACTTC.

This clone was picked up a small number of times. The V gene is TRBV7-8, the J gene TRBJ2-7; 10 nucleotides match TRBD2. Trimming took 7 bases from V and 12 from J; bases not matched to a gene: 12. In germline, CDR1 is SGHVS, CDR2 FQNEAQ. The CDR3 sequence is 13 residues long. Written as DNA, the CDR3 is TGTGCCAGCACCAAAGCGGGGGGGCCTATGTGGTACGTC. It encodes CASTKAGGPMWYV.

In this sample, this clone turned up once. The chain uses TRBV18 and TRBJ2-7, with D hard to call. Germline V gives CDR1 KGHSH, CDR2 LQKENI. The V gene lost 3 bases and the J gene lost 5 bases, with 14 bases spanning the gap. CDR3 length: 14 residues. CDR3 sequence (DNA): TGTGCCAGCTCACCCTCCATCGCGCCCCACGAGCAGTACGTC. It codes for CASSPSIAPHEQYV.

V is TRBV9 and J is TRBJ1-1; D remains ambiguous. The V and J ends lost 0 bases and 0 bases respectively, with 15 bases between them. Germline CDR1 is SGDLS and CDR2 is YYNGEE. CDR3 length: 17 residues. CDR3 coding DNA: TGTGCCAGCAGCGTAGCTTATGTTAAAGGAGTGAACACTGAAGCTTTCTTT. Encoded protein: CASSVAYVKGVNTEAFF. The full variable domain, completed using reference TRBV9 and TRBJ1-1, is DSGVTQTPKHLITATGQRVTLRCSPRSGDLSVYWYQQSLDQGLQFLIQYYNGEERAKGNILERFSAQQFPDLHSELNLSSLELGDSALYFCASSVAYVKGVNTEAFFGQGTRLTVV.

The rearrangement uses TRBV28 and TRBJ1-1; no reliable D call. The ends were cut back, 10 bases at V and 6 bases at J, with 9 bases in the middle. Germline CDR1 is MDHEN and CDR2 is SYDVKM. This CDR3 region has 10 residues. The CDR3 reads CATRSAEAFF. In DNA form, the CDR3 reads TGTGCCACCAGATCGGCTGAAGCTTTCTTT.

This CDR3 reads CASTREWGETQYF. Written as DNA, the CDR3 is TGCGCCAGCACCCGCGAATGGGGGGAGACCCAGTACTTC. This sequence joins TRBV10-1 and TRBJ2-5, with D perhaps being TRBD1 or TRBD2 (5 bases each). Germline-derived CDR1 and CDR2 are WNHNN and SYGVQD (reference sequence). V was clipped by 7 bases and J by 5 bases, with 14 bases between them. The CDR3 contains 13 residues.

The rearrangement links TRBV28 to TRBJ1-6; D gene ambiguous. In germline, CDR1 is MDHEN, CDR2 SYDVKM. The CDR3 has 14 residues. V lost 5 bases and J lost 5, with 10 bases in between. CDR3 DNA sequence: TGTGCCAGCAGTCTCCCCCCTAATAATTCACCCCTCCACTTT. This encodes CASSLPPNNSPLHF.

The chain links TRBV3-1 (or the pseudogene TRBV3-2) to TRBJ2-2; the D is unclear. Germline V gene sequence: CDR1 LGHDT, CDR2 YNNKEL (reference sequence). The CDR3 covers 13 residues. Trimming stripped 4 bases from V and 4 bases from J, with 7 bases between. CDR3 protein: CASSPFATGELFF. CDR3 nucleotides: TGTGCCAGCAGCCCTTTCGCCACCGGGGAGCTGTTTTTT.

V and J are TRBV7-8 and TRBJ1-1; D remains unclear. The germline gives CDR1 SGHVS, CDR2 FQNEAQ. The CDR3 totals 16 residues. V lost 1 base and J 0 bases, leaving 12 bases between the germline ends. The CDR3 protein is CASSLVKAGMNTEAFF. DNA for the CDR3: TGTGCCAGCAGCTTAGTAAAAGCGGGGATGAACACTGAAGCTTTCTTT.

The chain recombines TRBV12-5 with TRBJ2-2; no firm D call. With 1 base removed from V and 1 base from J, the gap between germline ends came to 7 bases. Germline CDR1 and CDR2: LGHNT and FRNRAP. This CDR3 region has 15 residues. The CDR3: CASGLGHGNTGELFF. The CDR3 DNA reads TGTGCTAGTGGTTTGGGCCACGGGAACACCGGGGAGCTGTTTTTT. The entire variable domain, with the rest obtained from reference TRBV12-5 and TRBJ2-2, is as follows: DARVTQTPRHKVTEMGQEVTMRCQPILGHNTVFWYRQTMMQGLELLAYFRNRAPLDDSGMPKDRFSAEMPDATLATLKIQPSEPRDSAVYFCASGLGHGNTGELFFGEGSRLTVL.

On this clone itself: This sample includes further DNA sequences coding for the same CDR3. The chain joins TRBV18 to TRBJ1-2; D perhaps matches TRBD1 (5 bases). CDR1 is KGHSH, CDR2 LQKENI, per germline. The CDR3 loop spans 13 amino acids. V was pared by 3 bases and J by 5 bases, with 10 bases between. The CDR3 is CASSPGQDYGYTF. In DNA, the CDR3 is TGTGCCAGCTCACCGGGGCAGGATTATGGCTACACCTTC.

The table lists this clone with a few counts. V is TRBV5-4 and J is TRBJ1-2; D call uncertain. The CDR3 contains 13 residues. V was shortened by 9 bases and J by 8 bases, with 20 bases between the two germline ends. In germline, CDR1 is SGHNT, CDR2 YYREEE (reference sequence). The CDR3 region is CATGGEVRRGYTF. As DNA, the CDR3 is TGTGCCACCGGTGGGGAGGTACGTCGCGGCTACACCTTC.

This clone was counted only a few times. The J gene is TRBJ2-1, the V gene TRBV2, with 8 nucleotides matching TRBD2. Germline CDR1 and CDR2: SNHLY and FYNNEI. The CDR3 runs 13 residues. V lost 6 bases, J lost 6 bases, and 4 bases stayed unmatched. The CDR3 sequence is CASSGGEGNEQFF. Written as DNA, the CDR3 is TGTGCCAGCAGCGGGGGGGAAGGCAATGAGCAGTTCTTC.

The CDR3 loop is CASQDRERNYGYTF. As DNA, the CDR3 is TGCGCCAGCCAGGACAGGGAGCGTAACTATGGCTACACCTTC. The V and J genes are TRBV10-2 and TRBJ1-2; the match to TRBD1 covers 8 bases. Germline V CDR1 and CDR2: WSHSY, SAAADI. Unmatched junction bases numbered 6, after V lost 8 bases and J lost 1 base. The CDR3 spans 14 residues.

The chain links TRBV24-1 to TRBJ2-4, with D unclear. Looked up from germline, CDR1 is KGHDR and CDR2 is SFDVKD. Trimming took 1 base from V and 5 from J, leaving 5 bases between them. The CDR3 covers 13 residues. The CDR3 bases are TGTGCCACCAGTGATTTCCGACAAAACATTCAGTACTTC. It is translated as CATSDFRQNIQYF.

By share, this clone ranks as medium-sized. The V call is TRBV5-1, the J call TRBJ2-7; 7 bases align to TRBD1. Germline V CDR1 and CDR2: SGHRS, YFSETQ. The CDR3 consists of 15 residues. Trimming at V came to 4 bases and at J to 3 bases, leaving 10 bases not matched to a gene. CDR3 in amino acids: CASSASTGEGYEQYV. The CDR3 coding sequence is TGCGCCAGCAGCGCCAGCACAGGGGAAGGCTACGAGCAGTACGTC.

The table lists this clone with a count of one. V is TRBV28 and J is TRBJ1-4; D perhaps matches TRBD1 (5 bases). In germline, CDR1 is MDHEN, CDR2 SYDVKM. The CDR3 has 15 residues. Between the trimmed V and J ends, which lost 3 bases and 0 bases, there was a span of 8 bases. This CDR3 reads CASSLTGATNEKLFF. The CDR3 DNA follows: TGTGCCAGCAGTTTGACGGGGGCAACTAATGAAAAACTGTTTTTT.